This T cell receptor beta chain was documented in a study of T cell responses to AZD1222 COVID-19 vaccine. The CDR3 has 15 amino acids. V shed 4 bases and J shed 2 bases, with 11 bases lying between them. Germline V CDR1 and CDR2: LNHDA, SQIVND (reference sequence). Notes on the study in general: Clonal diversity was possibly underestimated, and the donors were mostly white British, with more females.

A word on this clone: Its antigen is currently unknown.

The method was immunoSEQ multiplex PCR; TCRdb's version includes in-frame clones alone and lacks a portion of them. The sample includes some 95,000 clones, approximately 91% seen only once; the top ten take roughly 3.5%. This chain connects TRBV19 to TRBJ1-4, with D possibly TRBD1 on 5 matching bases. Sequencing used peripheral blood, obtained on day 0 of AZD1222 vaccination. The sequence derives from an adult in good health. CDR3 nucleotides: TGTGCCAGTAGTACAGGGATAGGGACTAATGAAAAACTGTTTTTT. This sequence encodes CASSTGIGTNEKLFF.